Listed here are 10 T cell receptor beta chains from one sample, sequenced in a study of OX40 agonist ivuxolimab in advanced cancers. Profiling relied on immunoSEQ multiplex PCR, and the TCRdb table lists in-frame clones only, not all of them. The table includes more than 40,000 clones, 88% detected once. Sequenced material: CD4+ or CD8+ T cells sorted from blood, taken in a trial of the OX40 agonist ivuxolimab. All receptors derive from an adult with an advanced solid tumor such as melanoma, head and neck, liver or kidney cancer.

The chain is built from TRBV5-4 and TRBJ2-2; perhaps TRBD2 as D (7 bases). Per the germline V gene, CDR1 is SGHNT and CDR2 is YYREEE (reference sequence). V dropped 0 bases and J dropped 5 bases, with 14 bases sitting between them. The CDR3 sequence is 16 residues long. This CDR3 reads CASSLEGGRRTGELFF. DNA of the CDR3: TGTGCCAGCAGCTTGGAGGGGGGGCGTAGGACCGGGGAGCTGTTTTTT.

This chain joins TRBV7-2 and TRBJ2-7, with D possibly called TRBD1 or TRBD2 (6 bases each). Germline V gene sequence: CDR1 SGHTA, CDR2 FQGNSA. Trimming removed 1 base at V and 1 base at J, with 14 bases between. This CDR3 has 16 residues. DNA for the CDR3: TGTGCCAGCAGCTTAGGAGGGGGGCCCCAGTCCTACGAGCAGTACTTC. Translated, it gives CASSLGGGPQSYEQYF.

This chain connects TRBV27 to TRBJ2-1; D is undetermined. In germline, CDR1 is MNHEY, CDR2 SMNVEV (reference sequence). The CDR3 covers 12 residues. V lost 7 bases to trimming and J lost 5 bases, with 9 bases between them. The DNA of the CDR3 is TGTGCCAGCACTCGAAGGGACAATGAGCAGTTCTTC. It translates to CASTRRDNEQFF.

The J gene is TRBJ1-2, the V gene TRBV28, with D perhaps TRBD1 (6 bases). Per germline, CDR1 MDHEN and CDR2 SYDVKM. The CDR3 is made up of 11 amino acids. The germline V and J ends were trimmed by 8 bases and 8 bases, with 12 bases remaining between them. In DNA, the CDR3 is TGTGCCAGCGGCTACAGGGACGGCTACACCTTC. Protein sequence: CASGYRDGYTF.

The chain combines TRBV14 with TRBJ1-2, with 7 bases fitting TRBD1. There are 15 residues in the CDR3. CDR1 SGHDN and CDR2 FVKESK come from the germline V gene. After removal of 0 bases from V and 4 bases from J, the junction contained 5 bases not matched to a gene. The CDR3 nucleotides read TGTGCCAGCAGCCAAGATCAAGGACAGGCCTATGGCTACACCTTC. This sequence encodes CASSQDQGQAYGYTF.

On this clone itself: Additional DNA sequences in this sample encode the identical CDR3. V and J are TRBV10-3 and TRBJ2-7, with 9 bases matching TRBD1. Trimming took 3 bases from V and 3 from J; bases not matched to a gene: 3. The CDR3 loop spans 14 amino acids. Germline V CDR1 and CDR2: ENHRY, SYGVKD. DNA of the CDR3: TGTGCCATCAGTGAAAAGGGACAGGGCTACGAGCAGTACTTC. It yields the protein CAISEKGQGYEQYF.

CDR3 bases: TGTGCCAGCTCAACCATGTCGCCCGAGCAGTACTTC. Its protein product is CASSTMSPEQYF. V is TRBV18 and J is TRBJ2-7; no clear D. The CDR3 sequence is 12 residues long. Germline values: CDR1 KGHSH, CDR2 LQKENI. Trimming pared 5 bases from V and 6 bases from J, leaving 11 bases between.

The chain carries TRBV5-6 and TRBJ1-2; D may be TRBD1 (5 bases). Trimming left V 4 bases short and J 0 bases short, with 13 bases between. Germline values: CDR1 SGHDT, CDR2 YYEEEE. The CDR3 has 15 amino acids. The CDR3 DNA is TGTGCCAGCAGCAGGAGGACAACAGCTAACTATGGCTACACCTTC. Translation gives CASSRRTTANYGYTF. The variable domain in full, completed from reference TRBV5-6 and TRBJ1-2, reads DAGVTQSPTHLIKTRGQQVTLRCSPKSGHDTVSWYQQALGQGPQFIFQYYEEEERQRGNFPDRFSGHQFPNYSSELNVNALLLGDSALYLCASSRRTTANYGYTFGSGTRLTVV.

Here the CDR3 DNA reads TGTGCCAGCAGATCGGGACTGACCTATGGCTACACCTTC. Its protein is CASRSGLTYGYTF. The V gene is TRBV5-5, the J gene TRBJ1-2; tentatively, D is TRBD1 (5 bases). CDR1 is SGHKS, CDR2 YYEKEE, per germline (reference sequence). The CDR3 extends over 13 amino acids. V was pared by 5 bases and J by 4 bases, with 12 bases between.

In its sample, this clone was seen once. This chain connects TRBV9 to TRBJ2-7; 7 bases match TRBD2. Germline V gene sequence: CDR1 SGDLS, CDR2 YYNGEE. Trimming cost V 7 bases and J 2 bases; bases outside gene matches: 6. The CDR3 covers 13 residues. The CDR3 DNA follows: TGTGCCAGCGGCGGGAGCCGTCCCTACGAGCAGTACTTC. Translation: CASGGSRPYEQYF.